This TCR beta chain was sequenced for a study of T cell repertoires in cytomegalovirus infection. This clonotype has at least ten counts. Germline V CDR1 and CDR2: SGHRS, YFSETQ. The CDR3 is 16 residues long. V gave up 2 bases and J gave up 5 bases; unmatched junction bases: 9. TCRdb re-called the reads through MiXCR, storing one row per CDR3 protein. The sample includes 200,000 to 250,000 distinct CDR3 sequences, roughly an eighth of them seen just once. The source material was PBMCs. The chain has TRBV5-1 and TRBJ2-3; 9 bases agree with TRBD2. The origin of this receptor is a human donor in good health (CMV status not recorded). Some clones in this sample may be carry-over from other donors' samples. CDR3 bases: TGCGCCAGCAGCTTCCGCGCGGGAGGGCGAATAGATACGCAGTATTTT. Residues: CASSFRAGGRIDTQYF.